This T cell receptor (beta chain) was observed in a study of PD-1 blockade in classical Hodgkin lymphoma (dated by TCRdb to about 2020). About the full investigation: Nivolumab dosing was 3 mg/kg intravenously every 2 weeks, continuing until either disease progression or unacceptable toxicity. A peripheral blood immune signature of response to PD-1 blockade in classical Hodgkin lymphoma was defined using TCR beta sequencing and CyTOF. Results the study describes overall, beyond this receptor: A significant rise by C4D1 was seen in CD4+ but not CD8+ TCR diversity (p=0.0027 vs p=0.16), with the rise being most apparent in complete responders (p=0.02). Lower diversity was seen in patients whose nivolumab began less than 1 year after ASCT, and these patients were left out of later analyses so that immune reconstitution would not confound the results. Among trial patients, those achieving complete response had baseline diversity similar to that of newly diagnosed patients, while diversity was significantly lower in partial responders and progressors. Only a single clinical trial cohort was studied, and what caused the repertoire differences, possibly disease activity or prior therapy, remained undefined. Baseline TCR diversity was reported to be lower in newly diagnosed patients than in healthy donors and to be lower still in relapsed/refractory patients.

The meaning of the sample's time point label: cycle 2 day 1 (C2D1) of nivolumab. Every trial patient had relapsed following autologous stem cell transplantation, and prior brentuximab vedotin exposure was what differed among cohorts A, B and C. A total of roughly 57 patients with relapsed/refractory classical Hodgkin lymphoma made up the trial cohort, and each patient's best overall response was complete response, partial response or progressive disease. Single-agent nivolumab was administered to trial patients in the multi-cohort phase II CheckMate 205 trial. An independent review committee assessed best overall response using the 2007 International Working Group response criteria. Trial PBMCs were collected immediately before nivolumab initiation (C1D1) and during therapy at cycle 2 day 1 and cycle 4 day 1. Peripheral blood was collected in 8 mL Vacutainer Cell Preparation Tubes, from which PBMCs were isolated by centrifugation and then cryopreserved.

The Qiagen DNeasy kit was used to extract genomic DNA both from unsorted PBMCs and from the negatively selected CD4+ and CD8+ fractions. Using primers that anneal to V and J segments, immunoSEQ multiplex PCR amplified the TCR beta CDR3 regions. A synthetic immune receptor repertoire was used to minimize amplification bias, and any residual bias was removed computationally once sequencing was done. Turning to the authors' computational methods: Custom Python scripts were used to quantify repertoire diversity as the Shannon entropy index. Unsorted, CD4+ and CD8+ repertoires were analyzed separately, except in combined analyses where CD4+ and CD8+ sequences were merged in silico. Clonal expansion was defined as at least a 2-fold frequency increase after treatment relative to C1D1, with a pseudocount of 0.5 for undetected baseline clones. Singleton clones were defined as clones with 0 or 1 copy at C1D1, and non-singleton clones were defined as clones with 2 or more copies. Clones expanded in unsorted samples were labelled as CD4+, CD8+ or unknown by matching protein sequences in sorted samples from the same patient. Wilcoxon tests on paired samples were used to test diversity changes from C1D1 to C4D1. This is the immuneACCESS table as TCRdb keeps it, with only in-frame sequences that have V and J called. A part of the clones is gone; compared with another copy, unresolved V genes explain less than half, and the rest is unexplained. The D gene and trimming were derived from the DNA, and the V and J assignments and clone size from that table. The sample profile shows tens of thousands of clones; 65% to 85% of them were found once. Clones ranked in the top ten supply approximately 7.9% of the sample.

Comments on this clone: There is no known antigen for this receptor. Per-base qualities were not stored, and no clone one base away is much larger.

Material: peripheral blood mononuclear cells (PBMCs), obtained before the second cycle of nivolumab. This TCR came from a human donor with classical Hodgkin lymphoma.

CDR3 sequence: CASSQDRGGGASGRETQYF. At the DNA level, the sequence is TGCGCCAGCAGCCAAGATAGGGGAGGTGGGGCTAGCGGACGGGAGACCCAGTACTTC. Recombination linked TRBV4-3 to TRBJ2-5, with TRBD2 matching 7 junction bases. Trimmed from V: 0 bases; trimmed from J: 5 bases; junction bases lacking a gene match: 18. In the germline V gene, CDR1 corresponds to LGHNA and CDR2 to YSLEER. From cysteine to phenylalanine, the CDR3 is 19 amino acids long. The only DNA kept is the CDR3, 57 bases in frame from the first base.